This T cell receptor (beta chain) derives from a study of T cells in localized non-small cell lung cancer. Findings and caveats of the study: Maximal T cell clonality occurred in uninvolved adjacent lung, with tumor ranking below it. An association was observed between higher blood T cell density and longer overall survival.

Generated by immunoSEQ multiplex PCR, the TCRdb table keeps only in-frame clones and is missing some. The data contain 72,000 or so clones, 84% of them seen just once; the ten biggest clones take up about 13%. Notes on this clone: Its antigen remains unknown.

The CDR3 has 14 amino acids. Trimming stripped 3 bases from V and 4 bases from J, with 10 bases between. Germline CDR1 is SGDLS and CDR2 is YYNGEE. The starting material was peripheral blood, obtained before any cancer treatment. This clonotype originated in a female donor older than 55 with stage I lung adenocarcinoma. This rearrangement joins TRBV9 to TRBJ1-4; no definite D call. The chain's CDR3 is CASSASGSNEKLFF. The CDR3 DNA follows: TGTGCCAGCAGCGCATCTGGGAGTAATGAAAAACTGTTTTTT.